The TCR beta chain under discussion was sequenced for a study of PD-1 blockade in classical Hodgkin lymphoma. From germline, CDR1 is LNHDA and CDR2 SQIVND (reference sequence). CDR3 size: 15 residues. The V gene end was trimmed by 1 base and the J gene end by 5 bases; junction bases not matched to a gene: 5. Sequencing used immunoSEQ multiplex PCR; TCRdb keeps in-frame clones, though not all of them. The sample records around 99,000 clones, roughly four fifths being singletons. Every one of the patients relapsed after autologous stem cell transplantation (brentuximab vedotin exposure was variable). The chain uses TRBV19 and TRBJ1-1, with 9 bases aligning to TRBD1. This receptor was taken from a human donor with classical Hodgkin lymphoma. The sample was peripheral blood mononuclear cells (PBMCs), taken before the second cycle of nivolumab. In nucleotides, the CDR3 is TGTGCCAGTAGTATAGGGGGGGGACAGGGAACTGAAGCTTTCTTT. The encoded protein is CASSIGGGQGTEAFF.